The sequence of this T cell receptor beta chain was determined in a study of shared clonotypes between healthy human individuals. At the level of the study: Three CD4 naive, three CD4 memory, two CD8 naive and one CD8 memory plate were used per donor.

Naive CD8 cells lacked CD45RO and underwent positive selection for CCR7, leaving out terminally differentiated effector memory CD45RA+ cells. This clone was found once. CDR3 size: 13 residues. Looked up from germline, CDR1 is MNHEY and CDR2 is SVGAGI. The J segment lost 12 bases and the V segment lost 6 bases, leaving 9 bases of the junction unmatched. The table came from immunoSEQ multiplex PCR; TCRdb's copy has only in-frame clones and leaves some out. Among about 2.1 million clones listed, 80% to 95% were seen once. The clonotype originates from a man between 18 and 35 years old in good health. Some clones in this sample may be carry-over from other donors' samples. The chain links TRBV6-5 to TRBJ2-1, with 9 bases that match TRBD1. Sequenced: naive CD8+ T cells from PBMCs. As DNA, the CDR3 is TGTGCCAGCAGGGGCCGCGACAGGGGGTTGCAGTTCTTC. It is translated as CASRGRDRGLQFF.